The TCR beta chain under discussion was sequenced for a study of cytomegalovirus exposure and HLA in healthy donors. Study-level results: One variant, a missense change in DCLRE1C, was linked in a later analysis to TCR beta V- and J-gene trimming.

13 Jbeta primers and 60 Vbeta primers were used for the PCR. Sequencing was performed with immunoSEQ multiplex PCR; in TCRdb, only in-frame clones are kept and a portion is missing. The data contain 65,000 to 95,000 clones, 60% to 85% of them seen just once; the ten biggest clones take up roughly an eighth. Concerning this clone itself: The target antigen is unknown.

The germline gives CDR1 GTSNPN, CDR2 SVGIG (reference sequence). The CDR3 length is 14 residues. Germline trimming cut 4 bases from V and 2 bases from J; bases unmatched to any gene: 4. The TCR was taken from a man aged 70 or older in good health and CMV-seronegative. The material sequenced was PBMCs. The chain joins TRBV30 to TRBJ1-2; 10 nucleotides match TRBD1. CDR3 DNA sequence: TGTGCCTGGAATAGACAGGGGGCAAACTATGGCTACACCTTC. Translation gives CAWNRQGANYGYTF.